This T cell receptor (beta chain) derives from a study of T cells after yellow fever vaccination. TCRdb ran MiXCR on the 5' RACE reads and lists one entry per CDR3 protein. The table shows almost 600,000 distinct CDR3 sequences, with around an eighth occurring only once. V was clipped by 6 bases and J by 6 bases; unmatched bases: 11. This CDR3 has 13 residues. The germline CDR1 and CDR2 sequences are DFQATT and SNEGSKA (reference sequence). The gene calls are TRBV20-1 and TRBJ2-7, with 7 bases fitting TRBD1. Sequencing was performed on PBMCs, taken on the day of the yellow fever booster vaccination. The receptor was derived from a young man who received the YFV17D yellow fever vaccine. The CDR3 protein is CSAQEGARPEQYF. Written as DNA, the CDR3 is TGCAGTGCCCAAGAGGGGGCCCGCCCCGAGCAGTACTTC.